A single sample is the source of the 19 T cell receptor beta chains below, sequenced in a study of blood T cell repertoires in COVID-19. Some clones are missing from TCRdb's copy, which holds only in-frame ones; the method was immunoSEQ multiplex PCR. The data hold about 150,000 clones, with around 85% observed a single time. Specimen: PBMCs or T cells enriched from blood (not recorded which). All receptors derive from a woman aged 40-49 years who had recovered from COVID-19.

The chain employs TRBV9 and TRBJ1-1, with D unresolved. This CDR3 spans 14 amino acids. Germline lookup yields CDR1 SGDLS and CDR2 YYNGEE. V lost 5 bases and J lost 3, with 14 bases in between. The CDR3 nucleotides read TGTGCCAGCAGTCGTGGCGGGGAATACACTGAAGCTTTCTTT. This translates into CASSRGGEYTEAFF.

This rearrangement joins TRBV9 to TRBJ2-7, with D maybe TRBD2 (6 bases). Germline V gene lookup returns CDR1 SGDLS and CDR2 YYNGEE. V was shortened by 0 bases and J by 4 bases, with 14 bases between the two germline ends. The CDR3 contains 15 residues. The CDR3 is CASSVAGGTGYEQYF. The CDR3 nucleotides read TGTGCCAGCAGCGTAGCCGGCGGGACGGGATACGAGCAGTACTTC. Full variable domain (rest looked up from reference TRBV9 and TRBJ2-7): DSGVTQTPKHLITATGQRVTLRCSPRSGDLSVYWYQQSLDQGLQFLIQYYNGEERAKGNILERFSAQQFPDLHSELNLSSLELGDSALYFCASSVAGGTGYEQYFGPGTRLTVT.

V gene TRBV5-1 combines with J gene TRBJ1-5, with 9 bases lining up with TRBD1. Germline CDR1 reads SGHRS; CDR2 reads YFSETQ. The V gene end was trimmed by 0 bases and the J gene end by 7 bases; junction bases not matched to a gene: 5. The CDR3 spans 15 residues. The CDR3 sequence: CASSLDTGGGQPQHF. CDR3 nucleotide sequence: TGCGCCAGCAGCTTGGACACAGGGGGCGGACAGCCCCAGCATTTT.

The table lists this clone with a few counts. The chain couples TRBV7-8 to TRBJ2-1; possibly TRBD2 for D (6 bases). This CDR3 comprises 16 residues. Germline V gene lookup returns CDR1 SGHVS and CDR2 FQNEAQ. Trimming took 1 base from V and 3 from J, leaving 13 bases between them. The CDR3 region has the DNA TGTGCCAGCAGCTTAGTATTAGCGGACGGCTACAATGAGCAGTTCTTC. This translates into CASSLVLADGYNEQFF.

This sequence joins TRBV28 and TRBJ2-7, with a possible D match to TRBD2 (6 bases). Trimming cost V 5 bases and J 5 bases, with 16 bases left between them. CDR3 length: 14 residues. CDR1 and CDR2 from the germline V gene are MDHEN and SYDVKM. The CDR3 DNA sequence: TGTGCCAGCAGTCCCCTGGGGGGACGCGACGAGCAGTACTTC. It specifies CASSPLGGRDEQYF.

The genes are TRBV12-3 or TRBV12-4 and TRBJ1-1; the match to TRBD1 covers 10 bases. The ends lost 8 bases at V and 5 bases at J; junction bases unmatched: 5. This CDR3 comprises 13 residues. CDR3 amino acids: CASGQGQGTEAFF. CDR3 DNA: TGTGCCAGCGGTCAGGGACAGGGGACTGAAGCTTTCTTT.

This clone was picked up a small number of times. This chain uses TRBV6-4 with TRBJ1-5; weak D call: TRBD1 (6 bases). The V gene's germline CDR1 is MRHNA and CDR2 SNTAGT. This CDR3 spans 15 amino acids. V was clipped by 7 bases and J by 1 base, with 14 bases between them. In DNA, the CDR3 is TGTGCCAGCACCCTGGAAGACAGGAGCAATCAGCCCCAGCATTTT. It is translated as CASTLEDRSNQPQHF.

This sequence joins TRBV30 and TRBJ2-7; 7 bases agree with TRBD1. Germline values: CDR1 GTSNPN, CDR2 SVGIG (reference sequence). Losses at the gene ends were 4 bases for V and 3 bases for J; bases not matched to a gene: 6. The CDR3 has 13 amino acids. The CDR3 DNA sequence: TGTGCCTGGACCGAAGACAGGGTCTACGAGCAGTACTTC. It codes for CAWTEDRVYEQYF.

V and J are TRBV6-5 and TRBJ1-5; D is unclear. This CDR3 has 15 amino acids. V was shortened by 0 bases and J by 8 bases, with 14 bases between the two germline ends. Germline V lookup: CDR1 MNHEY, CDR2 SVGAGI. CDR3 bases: TGTGCCAGCAGTTACTCGATAGGAAGCGCAGAGCCCCAGCATTTT. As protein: CASSYSIGSAEPQHF.

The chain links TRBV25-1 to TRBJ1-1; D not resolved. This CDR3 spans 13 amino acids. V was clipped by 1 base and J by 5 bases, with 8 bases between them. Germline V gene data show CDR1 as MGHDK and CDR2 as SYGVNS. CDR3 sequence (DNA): TGTGCCAGCAGTGAATCTGGCCGAACTGAAGCTTTCTTT. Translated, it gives CASSESGRTEAFF.

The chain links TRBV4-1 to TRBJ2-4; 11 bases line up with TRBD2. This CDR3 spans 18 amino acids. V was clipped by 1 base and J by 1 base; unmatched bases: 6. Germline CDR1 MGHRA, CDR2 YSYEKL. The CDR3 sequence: CASSQGLAGSGAKNIQYF. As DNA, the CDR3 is TGCGCCAGCAGCCAAGGACTAGCGGGGAGCGGGGCCAAAAACATTCAGTACTTC.

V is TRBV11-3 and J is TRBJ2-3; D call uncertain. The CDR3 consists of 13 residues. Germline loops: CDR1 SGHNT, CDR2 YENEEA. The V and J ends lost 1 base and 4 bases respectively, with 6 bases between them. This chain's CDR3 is CASSLAPSDTQYF. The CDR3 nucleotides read TGTGCCAGCAGCTTAGCCCCCTCAGATACGCAGTATTTT.

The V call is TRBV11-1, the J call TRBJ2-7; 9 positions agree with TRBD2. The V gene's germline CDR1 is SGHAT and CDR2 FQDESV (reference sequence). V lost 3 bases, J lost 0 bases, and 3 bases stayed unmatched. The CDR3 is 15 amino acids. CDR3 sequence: CASSFSGGSSYEQYF. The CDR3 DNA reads TGTGCCAGCAGCTTTAGCGGGGGAAGCTCCTACGAGCAGTACTTC.

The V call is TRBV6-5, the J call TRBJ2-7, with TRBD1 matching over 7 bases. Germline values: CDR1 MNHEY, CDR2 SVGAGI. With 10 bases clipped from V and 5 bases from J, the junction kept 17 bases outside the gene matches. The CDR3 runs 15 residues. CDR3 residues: CATSSSYRGYHEQYF. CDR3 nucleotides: TGTGCCACCTCCTCATCGTACAGGGGTTACCACGAGCAGTACTTC.

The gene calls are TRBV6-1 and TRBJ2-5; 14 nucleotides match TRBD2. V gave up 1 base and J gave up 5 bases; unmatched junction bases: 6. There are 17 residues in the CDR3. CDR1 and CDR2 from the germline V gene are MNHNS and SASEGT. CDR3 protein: CASSEGLAGGLQETQYF. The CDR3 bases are TGTGCCAGCAGTGAAGGACTAGCGGGAGGGCTGCAGGAGACCCAGTACTTC.

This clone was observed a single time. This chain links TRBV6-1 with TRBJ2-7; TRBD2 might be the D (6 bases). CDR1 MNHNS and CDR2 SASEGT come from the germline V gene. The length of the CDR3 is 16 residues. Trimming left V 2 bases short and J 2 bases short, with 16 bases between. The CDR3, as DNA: TGTGCCAGCAGTGAATTGGTAGCGGTAAGAACCTACGAGCAGTACTTC. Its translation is CASSELVAVRTYEQYF.

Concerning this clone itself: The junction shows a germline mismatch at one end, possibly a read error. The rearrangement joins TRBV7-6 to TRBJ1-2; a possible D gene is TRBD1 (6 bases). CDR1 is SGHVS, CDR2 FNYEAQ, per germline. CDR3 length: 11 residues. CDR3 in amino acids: CASSRNRVLAF. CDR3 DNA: TGTGCCAGCAGCAGAAACAGGGTTTTGGCCTTC.

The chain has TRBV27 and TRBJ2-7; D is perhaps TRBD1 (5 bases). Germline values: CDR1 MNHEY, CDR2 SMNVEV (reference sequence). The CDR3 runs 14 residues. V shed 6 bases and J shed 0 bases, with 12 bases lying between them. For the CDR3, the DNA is TGTGCCAGCAGCCCCCAGGGATTCTCCTACGAGCAGTACTTC. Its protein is CASSPQGFSYEQYF.

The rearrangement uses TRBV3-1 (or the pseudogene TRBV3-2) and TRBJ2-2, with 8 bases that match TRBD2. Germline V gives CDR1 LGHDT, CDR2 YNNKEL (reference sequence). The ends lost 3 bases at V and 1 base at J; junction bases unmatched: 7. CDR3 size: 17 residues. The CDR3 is CASSHQLAELNTGELFF. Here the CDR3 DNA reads TGTGCCAGCAGCCATCAACTAGCGGAACTGAACACCGGGGAGCTGTTTTTT.